This is a list of T cell receptor beta chains from one sample in a study of blood T cell repertoires in COVID-19. Produced via immunoSEQ multiplex PCR; TCRdb's table is partial and in-frame only. The data show about 400,000 clones, with around nine tenths seen just once and roughly 9.4% held by the top ten. Specimen: PBMCs or T cells enriched from blood (not recorded which). These receptors all come from a woman aged 50 to 65 who had recovered from COVID-19. The CDR3 runs from the conserved cysteine through the conserved F or W. The D gene is left open where the match is weak. A row's size may be missing; if present it is once, few, many or a size class.

D gene	V gene	clone size	J gene	CDR3 DNA	CDR3 protein
.	TRBV19	.	TRBJ1-4	TGTGCCAGTAGTCCCCAACAGGGAAGGCTGGGAAAACTGTTTTTT	CASSPQQGRLGKLFF
TRBD1	TRBV7-9	.	TRBJ2-1	TGTGCCAGCAGCATATCCGGGACAGGAAAATACAATGAGCAGTTCTTC	CASSISGTGKYNEQFF
TRBD1	TRBV3-1/TRBV3-2	few	TRBJ1-4	TGTGCCAGCAGCCAAGGAAAAACAGGGGGCAATAATGAAAAACTGTTTTTT	CASSQGKTGGNNEKLFF
TRBD2	TRBV27	few	TRBJ2-7	TGTGCCAGCAGTTTCGGCGGGAGTTCCTACGAGCAGTACTTC	CASSFGGSSYEQYF
TRBD1	TRBV28	few	TRBJ1-1	TGTGCCAGCAGTTCGGGACAGGGGGCGACGTTTGGGTCTTTCTTT	CASSSGQGATFGSFF
TRBD1	TRBV5-1	.	TRBJ2-7	TGCGCCAGCAGCCCATGGACAGGGGGCACCTACGATCAGTACTTC	CASSPWTGGTYDQYF
.	TRBV27	.	TRBJ1-1	TGTGCCAGCAGTCCCAGGGTTATGAACACTGAAGCTTTCTTT	CASSPRVMNTEAFF
TRBD2	TRBV5-1	few	TRBJ2-1	TGCGCCAGCAGCGCTTTCATCCCCCAGCGGGGCTACAATGAGCAGTTCTTC	CASSAFIPQRGYNEQFF
.	TRBV5-6	.	TRBJ2-1	TGTGCCAGCAGCCCTGGAAGGGGTGAGCAGTTCTTC	CASSPGRGEQFF
TRBD2	TRBV4-2	.	TRBJ2-3	TGTGCCAGCAGCACTGATGGCGGGGGGGCTGGCACAGATACGCAGTATTTT	CASSTDGGGAGTDTQYF
TRBD1	TRBV29-1	.	TRBJ1-2	TGCAGCGTTGAAGAACAGGGGCCTAACTATGGCTACACCTTC	CSVEEQGPNYGYTF
TRBD1	TRBV4-2	.	TRBJ1-5	TGTGCCAGCAGCCAAGAGAGACAGGGTGATCAGCCCCAGCATTTT	CASSQERQGDQPQHF
.	TRBV24-1	.	TRBJ2-3	TGTGCCACCAGTGATGCGGGACCAGACACAGATACGCAGTATTTT	CATSDAGPDTDTQYF
.	TRBV21-1	once	TRBJ1-2	TGTGCCAGTAGATCCTCCTATAACTATGGCTACACCTTC	CASRSSYNYGYTF
.	TRBV2	few	TRBJ1-6	TGTGCCAGCGGGCGGGGAGAAGGGAATTCACCCCTCCACTTT	CASGRGEGNSPLHF
.	TRBV7-9	.	TRBJ2-7	TGTGCCAGCAGCTTAGCTCAGGGTGCCGAGCAGTACTTC	CASSLAQGAEQYF
.	TRBV27	once	TRBJ1-1	TGTGCCACCAAACTTGGTCCGAACACTGAAGCTTTCTTT	CATKLGPNTEAFF
TRBD1	TRBV18	.	TRBJ1-5	TGTGCCAGCTCAGGACAGGGGGGCCAGCCCCAGCATTTT	CASSGQGGQPQHF
.	TRBV28	.	TRBJ1-1	TGTGCCAGCAGTTTAAACTTCGGGGGAAGAGCTGAAGCTTTCTTT	CASSLNFGGRAEAFF
TRBD1	TRBV9	.	TRBJ1-1	TGTGCCAGCAGCACAACAGGGGAAAAGATAAAAGAAGCTTTCTTT	CASSTTGEKIKEAFF
TRBD1	TRBV5-1	.	TRBJ2-1	TGCGCCAGCAGCACCGTTACAGGGGGCAATGAGCAGTTCTTC	CASSTVTGGNEQFF
TRBD1	TRBV4-2	.	TRBJ1-2	TGTGCCAGCAGCCAAGATTTGGGGACAGCACACTATGGCTACACCTTC	CASSQDLGTAHYGYTF
TRBD1	TRBV19	.	TRBJ2-7	TGTGCCAGTAGTTACGCGACAGGGGTCGTCGAGCAGTACTTC	CASSYATGVVEQYF